The clone carrying this T cell receptor beta chain occurred a few times. This sample was included in a study of blood T cell repertoires in COVID-19. Study summary: Sites in the United States, Italy and Spain provided acute and convalescent COVID-19 samples. PBMCs, B-cell-depleted T cells, or T cells were the source of the cDNA or gDNA that made up the material.

In the authors' methods: Estimation of nucleated cell counts was performed using reference gene primer amplification. Generated by immunoSEQ multiplex PCR, the TCRdb table keeps only in-frame clones and is missing some. V and J calls and clone size are as listed in that table; D and trimming were resolved from the DNA. The sample lists 100,000 or so clones, roughly 85% occurring once. This clonotype originated in a man aged 65 to 85 with active or convalescent COVID-19. Sequencing was carried out using peripheral blood.

CDR3 DNA: TGTGCCAGCAGTTACAGGGAGTACACTGAAGCTTTCTTT. Encoded protein: CASSYREYTEAFF. The chain couples TRBV6-5 to TRBJ1-1; D remains ambiguous. Per germline, CDR1 MNHEY and CDR2 SVGAGI. The length of the CDR3 is 13 residues. The germline V and J ends were trimmed by 2 bases and 3 bases, with 7 bases remaining between them.